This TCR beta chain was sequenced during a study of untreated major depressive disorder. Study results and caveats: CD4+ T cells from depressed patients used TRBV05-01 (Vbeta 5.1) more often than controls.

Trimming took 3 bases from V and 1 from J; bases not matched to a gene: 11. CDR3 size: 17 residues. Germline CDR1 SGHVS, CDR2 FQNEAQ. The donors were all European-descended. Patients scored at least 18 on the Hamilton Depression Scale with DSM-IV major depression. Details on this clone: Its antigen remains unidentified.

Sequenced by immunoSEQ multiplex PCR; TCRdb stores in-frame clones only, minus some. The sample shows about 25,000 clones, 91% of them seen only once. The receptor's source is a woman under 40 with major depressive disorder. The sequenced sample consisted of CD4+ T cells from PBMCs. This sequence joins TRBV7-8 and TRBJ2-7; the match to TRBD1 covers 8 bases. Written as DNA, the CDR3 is TGTGCCAGCAGCTTCTCACACACAGGGGGAGGTTCCTACGAGCAGTACTTC. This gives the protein CASSFSHTGGGSYEQYF.